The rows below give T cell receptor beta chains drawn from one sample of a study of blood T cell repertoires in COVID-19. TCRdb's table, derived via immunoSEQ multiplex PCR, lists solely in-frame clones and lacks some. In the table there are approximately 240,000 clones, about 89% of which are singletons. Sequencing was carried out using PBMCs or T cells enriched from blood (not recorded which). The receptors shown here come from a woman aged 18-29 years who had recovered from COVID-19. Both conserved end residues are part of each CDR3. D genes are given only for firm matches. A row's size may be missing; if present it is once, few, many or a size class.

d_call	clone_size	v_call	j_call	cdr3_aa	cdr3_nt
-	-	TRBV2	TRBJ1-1	CASTSEMNTEAFF	TGTGCCAGCACCTCCGAGATGAACACTGAAGCTTTCTTT
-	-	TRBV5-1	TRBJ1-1	CASSLGASNTEAFF	TGCGCCAGCAGCCTCGGAGCCTCGAACACTGAAGCTTTCTTT
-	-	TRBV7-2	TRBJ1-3	CASSEQGVGGNTIYF	TGTGCCAGCAGCGAACAGGGTGTTGGCGGAAACACCATATATTTT
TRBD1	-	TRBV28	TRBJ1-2	CASMTTGEHGYTF	TGTGCCAGCATGACGACAGGGGAGCATGGCTACACCTTC
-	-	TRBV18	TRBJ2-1	CASSQLGGQVYNEQFF	TGTGCCAGCTCACAACTCGGGGGGCAAGTCTACAATGAGCAGTTCTTC
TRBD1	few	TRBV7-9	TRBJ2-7	CASTTGYHEQYF	TGTGCCAGCACGACAGGGTACCACGAGCAGTACTTC
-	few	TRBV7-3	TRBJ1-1	CASSPMGGGMTEAFF	TGTGCCAGCAGCCCTATGGGCGGGGGCATGACTGAAGCTTTCTTT
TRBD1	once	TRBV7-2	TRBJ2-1	CASSLAGTDNEQFF	TGTGCCAGCAGCTTAGCGGGGACAGACAATGAGCAGTTCTTC
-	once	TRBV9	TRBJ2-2	CASSVGQNTGELFF	TGTGCCAGCAGCGTAGGACAGAACACCGGGGAGCTGTTTTTT
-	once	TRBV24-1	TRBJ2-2	CATSDLYSNTGELFF	TGTGCCACCAGTGATTTGTATAGTAACACCGGGGAGCTGTTTTTT
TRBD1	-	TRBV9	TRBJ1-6	CASSSLTGGSPLHF	TGTGCCAGCAGCTCCTTGACAGGGGGTTCACCCCTCCACTTT
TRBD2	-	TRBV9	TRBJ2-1	CASNTGLAGNEQFF	TGTGCCAGCAACACTGGACTAGCGGGCAATGAGCAGTTCTTC
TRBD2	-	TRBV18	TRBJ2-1	CASSPPLSGGEIGEQFF	TGTGCCAGCTCACCACCTCTGAGCGGGGGGGAGATCGGTGAGCAGTTCTTC
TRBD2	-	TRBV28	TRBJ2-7	CASTTPGRAHYEQYF	TGTGCCAGCACCACCCCCGGGAGGGCCCACTACGAGCAGTACTTC
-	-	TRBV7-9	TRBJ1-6	CASSYHQRRSPLHF	TGTGCCAGCAGCTATCATCAGCGGCGTTCGCCCCTCCACTTT
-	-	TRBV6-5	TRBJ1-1	CASSPPGREGAFF	TGTGCCAGCAGTCCACCCGGACGGGAGGGAGCTTTCTTT
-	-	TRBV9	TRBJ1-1	CASSVGGGASTEAFF	TGTGCCAGCAGCGTAGGCGGGGGCGCGAGCACTGAAGCTTTCTTT
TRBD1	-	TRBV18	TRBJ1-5	CASSLGQTEVQPQHF	TGTGCCAGCTCACTGGGACAGACGGAGGTGCAGCCCCAGCATTTT
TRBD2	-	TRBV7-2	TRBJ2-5	CASSLGLAGGRETQYF	TGTGCCAGCAGCTTAGGGCTAGCGGGGGGGCGTGAGACCCAGTACTTC
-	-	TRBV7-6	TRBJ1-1	CASSLMVGGDTEAFF	TGTGCCAGCAGCTTAATGGTTGGGGGGGACACTGAAGCTTTCTTT
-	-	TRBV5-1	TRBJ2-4	CASSLGSTSKNIQYF	TGCGCCAGCAGCTTGGGGTCTACTTCCAAAAACATTCAGTACTTC
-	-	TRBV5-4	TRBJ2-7	CASSLVQQHSYEQYF	TGTGCCAGCAGCTTGGTACAGCAGCACTCCTACGAGCAGTACTTC
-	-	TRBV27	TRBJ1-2	CASSLGGAYGYTF	TGTGCCAGCAGCTTAGGAGGGGCCTATGGCTACACCTTC
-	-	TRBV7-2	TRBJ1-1	CASSLDRATEAFF	TGTGCCAGCAGCTTAGACAGGGCAACTGAAGCTTTCTTT
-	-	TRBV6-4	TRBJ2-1	CASSDGDNNEQFF	TGTGCCAGCAGTGATGGGGACAACAATGAGCAGTTCTTC
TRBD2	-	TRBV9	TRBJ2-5	CASSVRGGRETQYF	TGTGCCAGCAGCGTAAGGGGAGGGCGAGAGACCCAGTACTTC
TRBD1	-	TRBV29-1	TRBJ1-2	CSVDRDRTYGYTF	TGCAGCGTTGACAGGGACAGGACCTATGGCTACACCTTC
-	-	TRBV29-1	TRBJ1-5	CSVGIGQYNQPQHF	TGCAGCGTGGGGATTGGACAGTACAATCAGCCCCAGCATTTT
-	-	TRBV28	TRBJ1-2	CASSLPGDGYTF	TGTGCCAGCAGTCTCCCGGGGGACGGCTACACCTTC
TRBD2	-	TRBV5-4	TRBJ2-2	CASSSRAGGDTGELFF	TGTGCCAGCAGCTCCAGAGCGGGGGGGGACACCGGGGAGCTGTTTTTT
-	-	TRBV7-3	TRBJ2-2	CASSLAGGSSGELFF	TGTGCCAGCAGCTTAGCCGGGGGTTCATCCGGGGAGCTGTTTTTT
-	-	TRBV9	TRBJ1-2	CASSLGRDGYTF	TGTGCCAGCAGCCTCGGCAGGGATGGCTACACCTTC
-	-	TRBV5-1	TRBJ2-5	CASTLGPASGETQYF	TGCGCCAGCACCCTGGGGCCCGCCAGCGGGGAGACCCAGTACTTC
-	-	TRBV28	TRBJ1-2	CASRKLAGDGYTF	TGTGCCAGCAGGAAACTTGCGGGTGATGGCTACACCTTC
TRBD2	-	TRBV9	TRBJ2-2	CASSGDYWSGELFF	TGTGCCAGCAGTGGGGACTATTGGAGCGGGGAGCTGTTTTTT
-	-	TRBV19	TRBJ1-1	CASSIEPGNTEAFF	TGTGCCAGTAGTATAGAGCCGGGAAACACTGAAGCTTTCTTT
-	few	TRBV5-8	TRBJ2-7	CASSNRYDRSHEQYF	TGTGCCAGCAGCAACCGATACGACAGGTCCCACGAGCAGTACTTC
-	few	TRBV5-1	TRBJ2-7	CASSLAVPYEQYF	TGCGCCAGCAGCTTGGCAGTACCCTACGAGCAGTACTTC
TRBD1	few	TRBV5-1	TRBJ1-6	CASSGPGQDSPLHF	TGCGCCAGCAGCGGACCGGGACAGGACTCACCCCTCCACTTT
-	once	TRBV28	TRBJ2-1	CAASGRHEQFF	TGTGCCGCCTCTGGGAGACATGAGCAGTTCTTC
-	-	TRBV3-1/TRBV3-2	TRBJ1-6	CASSPAADFNSPLHF	TGTGCCAGCAGCCCGGCGGCCGACTTTAATTCACCCCTCCACTTT
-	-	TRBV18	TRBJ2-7	CASSRYEGTYEQYF	TGTGCCAGCTCACGATACGAGGGTACCTACGAGCAGTACTTC
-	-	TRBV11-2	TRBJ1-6	CASSLAGRDSPLHF	TGTGCCAGCAGCTTAGCAGGGCGAGATTCACCCCTCCACTTT
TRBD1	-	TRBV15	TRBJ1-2	CATSHRGLDGYTF	TGTGCCACCAGCCACAGGGGGCTGGACGGCTACACCTTC
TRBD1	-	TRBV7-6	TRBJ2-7	CASSTRTGKYSYEQYF	TGTGCCAGCAGCACCCGGACAGGGAAATACTCCTACGAGCAGTACTTC
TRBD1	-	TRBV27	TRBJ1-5	CASSLGTGGQPQHF	TGTGCCAGCAGTTTAGGGACAGGTGGTCAGCCCCAGCATTTT
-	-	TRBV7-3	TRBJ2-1	CASSLSITGYNEQFF	TGTGCCAGCAGCTTATCGATTACAGGGTACAATGAGCAGTTCTTC
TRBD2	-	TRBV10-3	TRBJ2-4	CAISENGSGGIQYF	TGTGCCATCAGTGAAAATGGTAGCGGGGGCATTCAGTACTTC
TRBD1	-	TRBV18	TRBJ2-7	CASSPPGQPYEQYF	TGTGCCAGCTCACCACCGGGACAGCCCTACGAGCAGTACTTC
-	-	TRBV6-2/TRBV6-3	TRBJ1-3	CASSSESTGSSGNTIYF	TGTGCCAGCAGTTCCGAATCCACAGGTAGCTCTGGAAACACCATATATTTT
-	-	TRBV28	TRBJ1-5	CASSFQVGNQPQHF	TGTGCCAGCAGTTTTCAGGTGGGCAATCAGCCCCAGCATTTT
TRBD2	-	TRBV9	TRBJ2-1	CASSVEGVAGGLEQFF	TGTGCCAGCAGCGTAGAAGGGGTAGCGGGGGGGCTAGAGCAGTTCTTC
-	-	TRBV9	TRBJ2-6	CASSPSSGANVLTF	TGTGCCAGCAGCCCTAGCTCTGGGGCCAACGTCCTGACTTTC
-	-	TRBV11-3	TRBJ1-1	CASTERGWRSNTEAFF	TGTGCCAGCACCGAACGGGGGTGGAGATCGAACACTGAAGCTTTCTTT
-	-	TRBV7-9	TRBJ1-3	CASSFPVVGLNSGNTIYF	TGTGCCAGCAGCTTTCCGGTAGTTGGTCTCAACTCTGGAAACACCATATATTTT
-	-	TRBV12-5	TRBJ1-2	CASGLVTTANYGYTF	TGTGCTAGTGGTTTGGTAACAACAGCCAACTATGGCTACACCTTC